This T cell receptor (beta chain) was identified during a study of Ad26.COV2.S vaccination and SARS-CoV-2 variants. Study-wide context: The Ad26.COV2.S arm of the COV1001 trial was where the donor was placed.

Only in-frame clones appear in the TCRdb table, and some are missing; sequencing was by immunoSEQ multiplex PCR. The sample consists of 300,000 to 400,000 clones, about 88% of them appearing once. Of note for this clone: Other DNA sequences in the sample encode the same CDR3.

Treatment defined: roughly 18 received Ad26.COV2.S at low or high dose, single or two shots; several received placebo; per-sample allocation not given. The samples were gathered on day 63 after the first injection of vaccine or placebo. This TCR came from a person between 18 and 60 years old who received the Ad26.COV2.S COVID-19 vaccine or a placebo. The sequencing here drew on peripheral blood, taken in a trial of Ad26.COV2.S vaccine versus placebo.

The CDR3 sequence: CASSLEVGTEAFF. The CDR3 DNA reads TGTGCCAGCAGCTTAGAGGTGGGCACTGAAGCTTTCTTT. The V and J genes are TRBV7-9 and TRBJ1-1; no definite D call. The CDR3 runs 13 residues. CDR1 and CDR2 from the germline V gene are SEHNR and FQNEAQ (reference sequence). V was shortened by 1 base and J by 4 bases, with 7 bases between the two germline ends.